The 13 T cell receptor beta chains given below trace back to one sample, sequenced in a study of blood T cell repertoires in COVID-19. Produced via immunoSEQ multiplex PCR; TCRdb's table is partial and in-frame only. This table holds about 180,000 clones, under 85% found once. The specimen sequenced was peripheral blood. The source of these receptors is a woman of 80 years or more with acute or convalescent COVID-19.

The chain has TRBV5-1 and TRBJ2-2; D may be TRBD2 (6 bases). V lost 1 base, J lost 2 bases, and 9 bases lay in between. The CDR3 is 15 residues long. CDR1 is SGHRS and CDR2 is YFSETQ in the germline V gene. The CDR3 protein is CASSLPGLNTGELFF. The CDR3 nucleotides read TGCGCCAGCAGCTTGCCGGGACTCAACACCGGGGAGCTGTTTTTT.

This clone was found once. The chain links TRBV5-4 to TRBJ2-3; D gene ambiguous. CDR3 length: 14 residues. Germline V gene lookup returns CDR1 SGHNT and CDR2 YYREEE (reference sequence). V was pared by 0 bases and J by 3 bases, with 8 bases between. This CDR3 is CASSLGGETDTQYF. DNA for the CDR3: TGTGCCAGCAGCTTGGGAGGAGAGACAGATACGCAGTATTTT.

Of note for this clone: An end of the junction differs from the germline gene, which may be a read error. The chain couples TRBV30 to TRBJ2-1; TRBD2 agrees at 7 bases. Per the germline V gene, CDR1 is GTSNPN and CDR2 is SVGIG (reference sequence). The CDR3 totals 14 residues. Written as DNA, the CDR3 is TGCAGCGGGACTATGGGAACCCTCTACAATGAGCAGTTCTTC. Translating gives CSGTMGTLYNEQFF.

The chain joins TRBV2 to TRBJ1-2, with unresolved D. Germline CDR1 reads SNHLY; CDR2 reads FYNNEI. Between the trimmed V and J ends, which lost 5 bases and 2 bases, there was a span of 9 bases. The CDR3 is 13 amino acids. CDR3 in amino acids: CASSPDWNYGYTF. The CDR3 DNA reads as TGTGCCAGCAGTCCTGACTGGAACTATGGCTACACCTTC.

The rearrangement uses TRBV3-1 (or the pseudogene TRBV3-2) and TRBJ1-6, with D unclear. Germline values: CDR1 LGHDT, CDR2 YNNKEL (reference sequence). The CDR3 sequence is 17 residues long. The V gene lost 8 bases and the J gene lost 5 bases, with 22 bases spanning the gap. The CDR3 nucleotides read TGTGCCAGCCACTCACCCCTCGCCGGCCGGGATAATTCACCCCTCCACTTT. This codes for CASHSPLAGRDNSPLHF.

The chain couples TRBV6-5 to TRBJ1-1, with no clear D. Trimming cost V 6 bases and J 2 bases, with 13 bases left between them. CDR1 and CDR2 from the germline V gene are MNHEY and SVGAGI. The CDR3 is 14 amino acids. The DNA for the CDR3 is TGTGCCAGCAGCACCTACCTCCCCAACACTGAAGCTTTCTTT. It specifies CASSTYLPNTEAFF.

This chain uses TRBV5-1 with TRBJ2-3; D perhaps matches TRBD1 (6 bases). The CDR3 contains 15 residues. Trimming removed 6 bases from V and 1 base from J, with 15 bases in between. Germline loops: CDR1 SGHRS, CDR2 YFSETQ. The CDR3 sequence is CASTFRDTRTDTQYF. CDR3 in DNA: TGCGCCAGCACCTTCCGGGACACGCGCACAGATACGCAGTATTTT.

The chain joins TRBV28 to TRBJ2-7; D remains unclear. Trimming took off 6 bases at V and 4 bases at J, with 13 bases between the two ends. Germline loops: CDR1 MDHEN, CDR2 SYDVKM. CDR3 size: 13 residues. The CDR3 loop is CASRGQRPYEQYF. For the CDR3, the DNA is TGTGCCAGCAGAGGTCAGCGACCTTACGAGCAGTACTTC.

This clone was detected only once. This chain connects TRBV27 to TRBJ2-2, with 12 bases lining up with TRBD2. The CDR3 is 16 amino acids. J was trimmed by 7 bases and V by 2 bases; bases with no gene match: 5. Germline V gives CDR1 MNHEY, CDR2 SMNVEV (reference sequence). The CDR3 DNA is TGTGCCAGCAGTTTACTAGCGGGAGGGCCTAGCGGGGAGCTGTTTTTT. It codes for CASSLLAGGPSGELFF.

The chain employs TRBV4-1 and TRBJ2-3; D might be TRBD2 (6 bases). Trimming removed 2 bases at V and 6 bases at J, with 12 bases between. CDR1 is MGHRA, CDR2 YSYEKL, per germline. This CDR3 contains 14 residues. The CDR3, as DNA: TGCGCCAGCAGCCAACCAAATCGGGGGGATACGCAGTATTTT. It encodes CASSQPNRGDTQYF.

The chain employs TRBV7-2 and TRBJ1-3, with a weak D call TRBD1 (6 bases). Per germline, CDR1 SGHTA and CDR2 FQGNSA. The CDR3 sequence is 16 residues long. V was trimmed by 3 bases and J by 2 bases, leaving 14 bases between them. CDR3 loop: CASSFIQGYTGNTIYF. CDR3 bases: TGTGCCAGCAGCTTTATACAGGGTTATACTGGAAACACCATATATTTT.

CDR3 protein: CASSSGIPGGSEAFF. CDR3 DNA: TGTGCCAGCAGCTCAGGAATACCAGGGGGGTCTGAAGCTTTCTTT. The V and J genes are TRBV9 and TRBJ1-1, with 7 positions matching TRBD1. The CDR3 consists of 15 residues. J gave up 6 bases and V 4 bases, and 12 bases lay outside the gene matches. Germline CDR1 reads SGDLS; CDR2 reads YYNGEE.

The chain links TRBV5-1 to TRBJ1-4; TRBD1 matches 11 bases. V shed 7 bases and J 8 bases; nucleotides not matched to a gene: 10. There are 15 residues in the CDR3. Germline V CDR1 and CDR2: SGHRS, YFSETQ. CDR3 sequence reads: CASGQGAKSGEKLFF. The CDR3, as DNA: TGCGCCAGCGGACAGGGGGCAAAGTCGGGAGAAAAACTGTTTTTT.